These T cell receptor beta chains were read from a single sample in a study of human versus mouse CDR3 diversity and MHC coevolution. Sequencing used immunoSEQ multiplex PCR; TCRdb keeps in-frame clones, though not all of them. This sample carries tens of thousands of clones, just over 90% of them seen once, and the ten largest clones take 1.2% to 1.5%. The specimen sequenced was naive CD4+ T cells from blood. These TCRs come from a person aged 25-75 years in good health. Both conserved end residues are part of each CDR3. The order of the fields is J gene, D gene, V gene, clone size, CDR3 protein, CDR3 DNA. D genes are given only for firm matches. Not every row has a clone size; where given, it reads once, few, many or a size class.

>TRBJ1-1|-|TRBV27|-
CASRSQGRDTEAFF
TGTGCCAGCCGTTCTCAGGGAAGGGACACTGAAGCTTTCTTT
>TRBJ2-3|TRBD2|TRBV7-9|-
CASSTSGSQDTQYF
TGTGCCAGCAGCACTAGCGGGAGTCAGGATACGCAGTATTTT
>TRBJ2-7|TRBD2|TRBV9|-
CASSVEPSGASSSYEQYF
TGTGCCAGCAGCGTAGAACCTAGCGGGGCTTCGAGCTCCTACGAGCAGTACTTC
>TRBJ2-3|-|TRBV9|-
CASSVDPQIGSRTDTQYF
TGTGCCAGCAGCGTAGATCCCCAGATCGGGTCTCGCACAGATACGCAGTATTTT
>TRBJ2-2|-|TRBV7-3|-
CASSSRGTSTGELFF
TGTGCCAGCAGCTCAAGGGGGACCTCCACCGGGGAGCTGTTTTTT
>TRBJ1-1|-|TRBV6-5|-
CASTGQREAFF
TGTGCCAGCACCGGACAGCGTGAAGCTTTCTTT
>TRBJ2-7|TRBD1|TRBV18|-
CASSPSGQEAYEQYF
TGTGCCAGCTCACCGTCGGGACAGGAGGCCTACGAGCAGTACTTC
>TRBJ1-2|-|TRBV6-1|-
CASTLFAGSGYTF
TGTGCCAGCACCCTATTTGCAGGTAGTGGCTACACCTTC
>TRBJ1-6|-|TRBV18|-
CASSPLTVINSPLHF
TGTGCCAGCTCACCTCTGACAGTTATTAATTCACCCCTCCACTTT
>TRBJ2-3|TRBD2|TRBV28|-
CASREAGLAGNTDTQYF
TGTGCCAGCAGAGAAGCTGGGCTAGCGGGAAACACAGATACGCAGTATTTT
>TRBJ1-4|TRBD1|TRBV5-6|-
CASSFYGTGGEKLFF
TGTGCCAGCAGCTTTTACGGGACAGGGGGGGAAAAACTGTTTTTT
>TRBJ2-1|-|TRBV19|-
CASSIGPTRSSYNEQFF
TGTGCCAGTAGTATAGGCCCTACGAGGAGCTCCTACAATGAGCAGTTCTTC
>TRBJ1-1|-|TRBV18|-
CASSPGFTANTEAFF
TGTGCCAGCTCACCAGGTTTCACAGCTAACACTGAAGCTTTCTTT
>TRBJ2-7|TRBD2|TRBV5-1|-
CASSFLAGAPNEQYF
TGCGCCAGCAGCTTCCTAGCGGGGGCTCCCAACGAGCAGTACTTC
>TRBJ1-1|-|TRBV4-2|-
CASSPRPLSENTEAFF
TGTGCCAGCAGCCCACGGCCACTATCCGAGAACACTGAAGCTTTCTTT
>TRBJ2-2|-|TRBV7-2|-
CASSPSFGELFF
TGTGCCAGCAGCCCCTCCTTTGGGGAGCTGTTTTTT
>TRBJ2-3|-|TRBV6-5|-
CASSYSTGATDTQYF
TGTGCCAGCAGTTACTCGACTGGGGCAACAGATACGCAGTATTTT
>TRBJ2-1|TRBD1|TRBV19|-
CASSPRTGTYNEQFF
TGTGCCAGTAGTCCTAGGACAGGGACCTACAATGAGCAGTTCTTC
>TRBJ2-3|TRBD2|TRBV5-1|-
CASSFTGTSGRAAVAQYF
TGCGCCAGCAGCTTCACCGGGACTAGCGGGAGGGCTGCGGTGGCGCAGTATTTT
>TRBJ2-3|-|TRBV7-2|-
CASSEDSDTQYF
TGTGCCAGCAGCGAGGACAGCGATACGCAGTATTTT
>TRBJ1-1|-|TRBV18|-
CASSPTGMNTEAFF
TGTGCCAGCTCACCAACAGGAATGAACACTGAAGCTTTCTTT
>TRBJ1-6|-|TRBV30|-
CAWSGGPGDSPLHF
TGTGCCTGGAGTGGGGGCCCGGGTGATTCACCCCTCCACTTT
>TRBJ2-7|-|TRBV11-2|once
CASSSNSNSYEQYF
TGTGCCAGCAGCTCAAACAGCAACTCCTACGAGCAGTACTTC
>TRBJ2-7|TRBD1|TRBV2|-
CASSEAAPGQGPYEQYF
TGTGCCAGCAGTGAAGCTGCGCCGGGACAGGGGCCCTACGAGCAGTACTTC
>TRBJ2-4|TRBD2|TRBV4-3|-
CASSLLGGGNIQYF
TGCGCCAGCAGCCTTCTCGGGGGGGGAAACATTCAGTACTTC
>TRBJ1-1|TRBD1|TRBV5-1|-
CASSTTRQGAVTEAFF
TGCGCCAGCAGCACCACCCGACAGGGGGCCGTCACTGAAGCTTTCTTT
>TRBJ2-7|TRBD2|TRBV7-2|once
CASSARLAGGPGDEQYF
TGTGCCAGCAGCGCTCGACTAGCGGGAGGGCCAGGTGACGAGCAGTACTTC
>TRBJ1-4|TRBD1|TRBV7-2|-
CASSTRQGGKLFF
TGTGCCAGCAGCACCCGACAGGGAGGAAAACTGTTTTTT
>TRBJ2-7|-|TRBV5-1|-
CASSHGLGGAFSYEQYF
TGCGCCAGCAGCCATGGACTGGGCGGGGCCTTCTCCTACGAGCAGTACTTC
>TRBJ2-3|TRBD2|TRBV12-5|once
CASGRLAGGTDTQYF
TGTGCTAGTGGTAGACTAGCGGGGGGCACAGATACGCAGTATTTT
>TRBJ1-2|-|TRBV14|-
CASSPRMGGYGYTF
TGTGCCAGCAGCCCCAGGATGGGGGGATATGGCTACACCTTC
>TRBJ1-2|TRBD1|TRBV9|-
CASSDRGQIDGYTF
TGTGCCAGCAGCGACCGGGGACAGATCGATGGCTACACCTTC
>TRBJ2-7|TRBD1|TRBV11-2|-
CASSLDVPGQGWGEQYF
TGTGCCAGCAGCTTAGACGTTCCGGGACAGGGATGGGGGGAGCAGTACTTC
>TRBJ2-5|TRBD2|TRBV5-1|-
CASSLAGGARQETQYF
TGCGCCAGCAGCTTGGCCGGGGGGGCTAGGCAAGAGACCCAGTACTTC
>TRBJ1-2|-|TRBV6-5|once
CASVARGKAFGYTF
TGTGCCAGCGTCGCCCGAGGAAAAGCGTTTGGCTACACCTTC
>TRBJ2-2|TRBD2|TRBV6-4|-
CASSDLAGGHTGELFF
TGTGCCAGCAGTGACCTAGCGGGAGGCCACACCGGGGAGCTGTTTTTT
>TRBJ1-1|-|TRBV19|-
CASSINGGNTEAFF
TGTGCCAGTAGTATAAACGGAGGGAACACTGAAGCTTTCTTT
>TRBJ2-1|-|TRBV6-4|once
CASSALGGLQFF
TGTGCCAGCAGTGCCCTTGGGGGACTGCAGTTCTTC